Below, one T cell receptor (beta chain) is given with its context. Antigen specificity is unknown. The CDR3 has 14 residues. CDR1 and CDR2 from the germline V gene are SGHRS and YFSETQ. V lost 3 bases and J lost 7; bases outside the gene matches: 3. This sample is part of a study of cytomegalovirus exposure and HLA in healthy donors. 60 Vbeta and 13 Jbeta primers were used in PCR. Sequencing used immunoSEQ multiplex PCR; TCRdb keeps in-frame clones, though not all of them. Of some 150,000 clones in the sample, over 75% were seen once. Study results and limitations: Follow-up analysis later connected one missense variant in DCLRE1C with trimming of TCR beta V- and J-genes. Among TCR beta chains of equal frequency, HLA-associated ones were more clonally expanded in a later analysis.

What was sequenced was PBMCs. The genes are TRBV5-1 and TRBJ1-4; 10 bases match TRBD1. This sequence was found in a woman aged 25 to 45 in good health and CMV-seronegative. The CDR3 DNA follows: TGCGCCAGCAGCTCAGGGACAGGGGTTGAAAAACTGTTTTTT. This encodes CASSSGTGVEKLFF.